This paragraph covers one T cell receptor (beta chain) sequence. The target antigen is unknown. A second PCR, run for roughly 7 to 12 cycles, used a sample-barcoded 5' primer plus a J-beta primer mix. TCRdb ran MiXCR on the 5' RACE reads and lists one entry per CDR3 protein. The sample carries roughly 1.5 million distinct CDR3 sequences, 35% to 45% recorded once. These data are taken from a study of blood T cells in healthy people across ages. Study-wide findings and caveats: Conclusively comparing naive with antigen-experienced cells was impossible with unsorted PBMCs. There was no known CMV status for donors, so expanded clonotype changes were possibly confounded.

The CDR3 has 14 residues. Germline loops: CDR1 MNHEY, CDR2 SMNVEV (reference sequence). This TCR was sampled from a woman aged 18-29 years in good health. The rearrangement uses TRBV27 and TRBJ2-5; D may be TRBD1 (6 bases). The DNA end is more similar to TRBJ2-7, so the J call may be wrong. Sequenced sample: blood. In nucleotides, the CDR3 is TGTGCCAGCAGTCCACAGGGTTTTCTTTACGAGCAGTACTTC. This sequence encodes CASSPQGFLYEQYF.